The clone carrying this T cell receptor beta chain has a handful of counts. Original data processing: Quantification of nucleated cells was approximated via reference gene primer amplification. This table comes from immunoSEQ multiplex PCR, and its TCRdb copy is limited to in-frame clones, with some not included. D and trimming were read from the DNA, whereas the V and J calls and clone size are those reported in that table. The data show around 190,000 clones, with around 85% seen just once and 9.5% to 15% held by the top ten. The data were obtained in a study of blood T cell repertoires in COVID-19. For the study at large: Donors in the United States, Italy and Spain gave samples during acute or convalescent COVID-19. PBMCs, B-cell-depleted T cells, or T cells provided the cDNA or gDNA that made up the material.

Sequenced material: peripheral blood. The source of this sequence is a woman between 50 and 59 years old with acute or convalescent COVID-19.

Here the CDR3 DNA reads TGTGCCAGCAGCGCACGGGACAGGGGACTGGATGAGCAGTTCTTC. This encodes CASSARDRGLDEQFF. The chain recombines TRBV5-4 with TRBJ2-1; TRBD1 agrees at 10 bases. Trimming took 4 bases from V and 8 from J; bases not matched to a gene: 9. The CDR3 is 15 residues long. Germline V gene lookup returns CDR1 SGHNT and CDR2 YYREEE (reference sequence).